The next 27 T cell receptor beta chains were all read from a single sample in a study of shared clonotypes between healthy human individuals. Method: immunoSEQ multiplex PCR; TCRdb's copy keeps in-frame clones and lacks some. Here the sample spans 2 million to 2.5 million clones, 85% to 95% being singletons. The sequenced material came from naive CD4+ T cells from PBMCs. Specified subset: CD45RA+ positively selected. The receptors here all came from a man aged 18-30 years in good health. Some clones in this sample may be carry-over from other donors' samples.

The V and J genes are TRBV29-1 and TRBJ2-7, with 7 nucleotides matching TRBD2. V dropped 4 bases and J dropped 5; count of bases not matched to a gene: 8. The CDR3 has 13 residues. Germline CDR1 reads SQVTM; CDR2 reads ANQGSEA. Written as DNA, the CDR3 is TGCAGCGTTGGGCTAGCGGTTAGACACGAGCAGTACTTC. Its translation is CSVGLAVRHEQYF.

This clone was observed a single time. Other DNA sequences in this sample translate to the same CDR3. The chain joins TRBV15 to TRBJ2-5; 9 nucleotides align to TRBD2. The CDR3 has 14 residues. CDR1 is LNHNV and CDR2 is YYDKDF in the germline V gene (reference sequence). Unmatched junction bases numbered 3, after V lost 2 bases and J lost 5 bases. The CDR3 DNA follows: TGTGCCACCAGCAGACGGGCGGGAGGGGAGACCCAGTACTTC. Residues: CATSRRAGGETQYF.

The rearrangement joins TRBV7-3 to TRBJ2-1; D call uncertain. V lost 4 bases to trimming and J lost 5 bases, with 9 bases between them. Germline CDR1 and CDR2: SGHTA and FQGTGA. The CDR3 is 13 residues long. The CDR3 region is CASSSSSHNEQFF. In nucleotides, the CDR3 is TGTGCCAGCAGCTCTTCTTCCCACAATGAGCAGTTCTTC.

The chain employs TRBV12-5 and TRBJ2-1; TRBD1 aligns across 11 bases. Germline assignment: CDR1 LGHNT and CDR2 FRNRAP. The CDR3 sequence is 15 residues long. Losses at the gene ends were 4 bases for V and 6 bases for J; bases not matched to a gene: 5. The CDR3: CASGSPGTGGNEQFF. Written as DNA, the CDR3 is TGTGCTAGTGGTTCCCCCGGGACAGGGGGCAATGAGCAGTTCTTC.

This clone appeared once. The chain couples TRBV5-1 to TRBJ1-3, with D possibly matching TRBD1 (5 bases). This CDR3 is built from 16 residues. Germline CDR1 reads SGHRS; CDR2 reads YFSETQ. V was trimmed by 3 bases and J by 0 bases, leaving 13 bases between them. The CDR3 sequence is CASSSGTADSGNTIYF. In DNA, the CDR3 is TGCGCCAGCAGCTCTGGGACCGCCGACTCTGGAAACACCATATATTTT.

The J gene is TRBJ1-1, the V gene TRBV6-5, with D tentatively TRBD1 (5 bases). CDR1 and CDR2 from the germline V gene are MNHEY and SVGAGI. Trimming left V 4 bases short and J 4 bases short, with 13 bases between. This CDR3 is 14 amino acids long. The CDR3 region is CASSSPVGGTEAFF. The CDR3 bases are TGTGCCAGCAGTTCCCCCGTTGGGGGCACTGAAGCTTTCTTT.

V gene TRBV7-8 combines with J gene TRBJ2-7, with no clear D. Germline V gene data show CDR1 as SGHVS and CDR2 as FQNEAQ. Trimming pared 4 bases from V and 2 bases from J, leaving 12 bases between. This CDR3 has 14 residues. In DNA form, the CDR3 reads TGTGCCAGCAGCTCATACCAGAGGACCTACGAGCAGTACTTC. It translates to CASSSYQRTYEQYF.

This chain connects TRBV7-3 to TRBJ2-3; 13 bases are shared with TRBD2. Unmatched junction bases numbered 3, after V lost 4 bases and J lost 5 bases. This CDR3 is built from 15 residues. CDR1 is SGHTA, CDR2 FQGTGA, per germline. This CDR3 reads CASSSGLAGVDTQYF. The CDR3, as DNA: TGTGCCAGCAGCTCCGGACTAGCGGGAGTAGATACGCAGTATTTT.

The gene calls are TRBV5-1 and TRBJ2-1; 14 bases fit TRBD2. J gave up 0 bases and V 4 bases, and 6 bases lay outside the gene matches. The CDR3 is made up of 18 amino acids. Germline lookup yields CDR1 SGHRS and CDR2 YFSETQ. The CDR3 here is CASSAGTSGSLSYNEQFF. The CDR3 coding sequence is TGCGCCAGCAGCGCCGGGACTAGCGGGAGCCTCTCCTACAATGAGCAGTTCTTC.

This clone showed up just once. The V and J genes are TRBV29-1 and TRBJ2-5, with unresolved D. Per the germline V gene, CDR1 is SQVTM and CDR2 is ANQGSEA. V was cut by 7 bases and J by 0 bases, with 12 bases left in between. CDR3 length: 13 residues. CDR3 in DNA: TGCAGCGCCTACGGACCGAACCAAGAGACCCAGTACTTC. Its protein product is CSAYGPNQETQYF.

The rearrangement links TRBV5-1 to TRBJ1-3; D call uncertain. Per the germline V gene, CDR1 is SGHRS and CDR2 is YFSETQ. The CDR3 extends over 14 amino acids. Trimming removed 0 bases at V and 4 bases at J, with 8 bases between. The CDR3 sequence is CASSLGPPGNTIYF. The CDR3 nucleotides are TGCGCCAGCAGCTTGGGCCCGCCCGGAAACACCATATATTTT. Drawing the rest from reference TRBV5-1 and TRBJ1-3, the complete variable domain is KAGVTQTPRYLIKTRGQQVTLSCSPISGHRSVSWYQQTPGQGLQFLFEYFSETQRNKGNFPGRFSGRQFSNSRSEMNVSTLELGDSALYLCASSLGPPGNTIYFGEGSWLTVV.

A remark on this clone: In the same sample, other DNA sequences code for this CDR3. CDR3 protein: CASSLAGGLNTEAFF. The CDR3, as DNA: TGTGCCAGCAGTTTAGCCGGGGGGTTGAACACTGAAGCTTTCTTT. The chain couples TRBV28 to TRBJ1-1; D perhaps matches TRBD1 (5 bases). This CDR3 comprises 15 residues. V dropped 2 bases and J dropped 0 bases, with 10 bases sitting between them. Per germline, CDR1 MDHEN and CDR2 SYDVKM.

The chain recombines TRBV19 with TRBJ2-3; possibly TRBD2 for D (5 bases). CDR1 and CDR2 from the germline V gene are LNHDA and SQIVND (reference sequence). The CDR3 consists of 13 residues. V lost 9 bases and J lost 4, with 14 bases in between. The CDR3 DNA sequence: TGTGCCAGCGGGCTAGCCTGGGCAGATACGCAGTATTTT. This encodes CASGLAWADTQYF.

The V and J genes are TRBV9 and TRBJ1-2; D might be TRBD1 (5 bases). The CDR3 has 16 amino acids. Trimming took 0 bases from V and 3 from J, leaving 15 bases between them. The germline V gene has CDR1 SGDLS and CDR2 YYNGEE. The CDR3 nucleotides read TGTGCCAGCAGCGTAGAAGTTTCCCGAGGGGACTATGGCTACACCTTC. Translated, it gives CASSVEVSRGDYGYTF.

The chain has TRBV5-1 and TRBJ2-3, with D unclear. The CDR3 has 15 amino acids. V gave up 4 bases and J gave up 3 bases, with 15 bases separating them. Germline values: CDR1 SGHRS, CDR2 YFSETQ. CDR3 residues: CASSAVDSRTDTQYF. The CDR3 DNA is TGCGCCAGCAGCGCGGTGGATTCCCGGACAGATACGCAGTATTTT.

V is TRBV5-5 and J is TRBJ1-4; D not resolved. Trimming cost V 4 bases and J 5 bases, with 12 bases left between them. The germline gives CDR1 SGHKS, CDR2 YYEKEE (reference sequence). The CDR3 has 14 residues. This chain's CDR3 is CASSTQGSNEKLFF. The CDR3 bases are TGTGCCAGCAGCACCCAAGGGTCCAATGAAAAACTGTTTTTT.

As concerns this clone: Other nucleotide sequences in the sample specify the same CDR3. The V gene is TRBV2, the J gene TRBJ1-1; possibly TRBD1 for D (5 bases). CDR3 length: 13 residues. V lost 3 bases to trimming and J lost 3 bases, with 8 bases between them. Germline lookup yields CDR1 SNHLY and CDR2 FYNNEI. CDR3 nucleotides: TGTGCCAGCAGTGATGGGGGGTACACTGAAGCTTTCTTT. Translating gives CASSDGGYTEAFF.

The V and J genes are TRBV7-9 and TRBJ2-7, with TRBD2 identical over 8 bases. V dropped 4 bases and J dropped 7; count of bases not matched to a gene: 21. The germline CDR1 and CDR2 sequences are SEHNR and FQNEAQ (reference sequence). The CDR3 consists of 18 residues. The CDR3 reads CASSSPRRGANPGGEQYF. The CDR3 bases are TGTGCCAGCAGCTCCCCTCGGCGGGGGGCTAACCCGGGGGGGGAGCAGTACTTC.

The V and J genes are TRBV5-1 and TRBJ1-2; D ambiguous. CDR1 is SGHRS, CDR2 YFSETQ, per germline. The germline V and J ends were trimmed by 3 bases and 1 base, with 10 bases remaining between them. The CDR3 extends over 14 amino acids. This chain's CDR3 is CASSSTGSNYGYTF. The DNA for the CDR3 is TGCGCCAGCAGCTCGACCGGGAGTAACTATGGCTACACCTTC.

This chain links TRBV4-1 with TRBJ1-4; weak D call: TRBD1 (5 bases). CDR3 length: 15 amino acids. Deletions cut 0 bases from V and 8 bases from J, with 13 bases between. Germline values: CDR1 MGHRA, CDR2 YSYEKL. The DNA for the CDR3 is TGCGCCAGCAGCCAAGATGGGGGACGGGGAGAAAAACTGTTTTTT. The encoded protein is CASSQDGGRGEKLFF.

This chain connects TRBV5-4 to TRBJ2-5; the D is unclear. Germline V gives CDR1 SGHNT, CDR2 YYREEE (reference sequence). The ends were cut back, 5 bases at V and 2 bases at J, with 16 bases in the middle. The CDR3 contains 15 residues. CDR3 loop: CASRGGRSSQETQYF. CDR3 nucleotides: TGTGCCAGCAGAGGTGGCAGGTCATCACAAGAGACCCAGTACTTC.

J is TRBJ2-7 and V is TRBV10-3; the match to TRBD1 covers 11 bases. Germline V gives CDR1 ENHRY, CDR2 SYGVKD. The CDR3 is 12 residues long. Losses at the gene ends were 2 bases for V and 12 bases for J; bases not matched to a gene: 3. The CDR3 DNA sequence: TGTGCCATCAGTGAGGGGGACAGGGGGTGGTACTTC. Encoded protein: CAISEGDRGWYF.

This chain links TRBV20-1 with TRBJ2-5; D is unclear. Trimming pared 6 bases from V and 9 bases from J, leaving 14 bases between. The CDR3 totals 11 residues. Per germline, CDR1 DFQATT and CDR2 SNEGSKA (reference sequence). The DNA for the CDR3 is TGCAGTGCCGCCCACCCCCAGGCCCAGTACTTC. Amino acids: CSAAHPQAQYF.

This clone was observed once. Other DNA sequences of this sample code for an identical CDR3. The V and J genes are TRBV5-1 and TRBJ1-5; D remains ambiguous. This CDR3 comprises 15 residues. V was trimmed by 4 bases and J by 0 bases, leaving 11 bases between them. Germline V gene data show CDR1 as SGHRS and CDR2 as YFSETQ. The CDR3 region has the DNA TGCGCCAGCAGCCCTGGGATAGTTAGCAATCAGCCCCAGCATTTT. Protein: CASSPGIVSNQPQHF.

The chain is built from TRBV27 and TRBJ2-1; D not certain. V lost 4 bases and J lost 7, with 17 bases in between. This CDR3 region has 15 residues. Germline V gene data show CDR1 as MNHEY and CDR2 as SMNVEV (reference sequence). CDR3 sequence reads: CASSSVLRGVNEQFF. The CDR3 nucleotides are TGTGCCAGCAGTTCGGTCTTACGAGGTGTAAATGAGCAGTTCTTC.

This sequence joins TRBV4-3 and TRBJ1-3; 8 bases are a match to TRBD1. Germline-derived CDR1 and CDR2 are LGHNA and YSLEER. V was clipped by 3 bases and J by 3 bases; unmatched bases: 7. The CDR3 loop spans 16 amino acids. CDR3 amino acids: CASSQAQGGFGNTIYF. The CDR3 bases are TGCGCCAGCAGCCAGGCACAGGGGGGGTTTGGAAACACCATATATTTT.

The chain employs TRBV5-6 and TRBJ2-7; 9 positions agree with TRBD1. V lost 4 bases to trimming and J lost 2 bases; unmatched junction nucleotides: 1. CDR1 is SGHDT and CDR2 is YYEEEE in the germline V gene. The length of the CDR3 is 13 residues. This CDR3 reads CASSGTGTYEQYF. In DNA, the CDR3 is TGTGCCAGCAGCGGGACAGGGACCTACGAGCAGTACTTC.